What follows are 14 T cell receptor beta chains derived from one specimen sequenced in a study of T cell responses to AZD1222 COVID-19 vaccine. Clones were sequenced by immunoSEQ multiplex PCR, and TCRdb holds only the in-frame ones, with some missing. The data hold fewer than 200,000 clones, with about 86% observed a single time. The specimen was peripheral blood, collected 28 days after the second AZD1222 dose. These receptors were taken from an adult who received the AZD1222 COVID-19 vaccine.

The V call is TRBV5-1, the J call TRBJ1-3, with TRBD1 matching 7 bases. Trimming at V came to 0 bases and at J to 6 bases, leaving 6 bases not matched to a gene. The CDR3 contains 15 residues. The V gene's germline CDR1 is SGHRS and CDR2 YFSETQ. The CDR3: CASSLAGTEQNTIYF. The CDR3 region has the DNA TGCGCCAGCAGCTTGGCCGGGACAGAACAAAACACCATATATTTT.

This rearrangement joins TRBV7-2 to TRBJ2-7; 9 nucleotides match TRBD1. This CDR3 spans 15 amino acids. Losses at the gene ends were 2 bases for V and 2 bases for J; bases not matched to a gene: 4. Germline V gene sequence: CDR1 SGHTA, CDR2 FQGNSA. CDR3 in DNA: TGTGCCAGCAGCTTATTAGGGACAGGGCCCTACGAGCAGTACTTC. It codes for CASSLLGTGPYEQYF. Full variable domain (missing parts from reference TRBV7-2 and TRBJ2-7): GAGVSQSPSNKVTEKGKDVELRCDPISGHTALYWYRQSLGQGLEFLIYFQGNSAPDKSGLPSDRFSAERTGGSVSTLTIQRTQQEDSAVYLCASSLLGTGPYEQYFGPGTRLTVT.

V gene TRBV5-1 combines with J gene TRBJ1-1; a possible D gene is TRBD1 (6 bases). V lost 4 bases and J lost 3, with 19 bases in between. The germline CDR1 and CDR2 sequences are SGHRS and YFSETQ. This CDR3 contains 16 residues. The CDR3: CASSPREWGADTEAFF. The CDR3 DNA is TGCGCCAGCAGCCCTAGGGAATGGGGGGCGGACACTGAAGCTTTCTTT.

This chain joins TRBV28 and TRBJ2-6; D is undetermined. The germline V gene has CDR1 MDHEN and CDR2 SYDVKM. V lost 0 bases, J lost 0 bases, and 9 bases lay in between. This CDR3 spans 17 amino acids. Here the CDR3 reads CASSLWDRGSGANVLTF. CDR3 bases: TGTGCCAGCAGTTTATGGGACCGAGGCTCTGGGGCCAACGTCCTGACTTTC.

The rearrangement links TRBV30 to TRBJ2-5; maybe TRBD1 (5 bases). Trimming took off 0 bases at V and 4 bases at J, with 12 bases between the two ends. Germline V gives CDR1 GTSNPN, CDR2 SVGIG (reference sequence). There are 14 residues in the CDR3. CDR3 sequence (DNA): TGTGCCTGGAGTGTGGGCAGGGTTGGAGAGACCCAGTACTTC. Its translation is CAWSVGRVGETQYF.

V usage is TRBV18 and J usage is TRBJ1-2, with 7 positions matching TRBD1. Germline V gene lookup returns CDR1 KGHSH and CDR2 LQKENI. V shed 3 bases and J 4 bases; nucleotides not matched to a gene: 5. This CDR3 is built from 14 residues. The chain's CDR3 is CASSPSGGFYGYTF. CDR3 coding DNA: TGTGCCAGCTCACCTTCAGGGGGATTCTATGGCTACACCTTC.

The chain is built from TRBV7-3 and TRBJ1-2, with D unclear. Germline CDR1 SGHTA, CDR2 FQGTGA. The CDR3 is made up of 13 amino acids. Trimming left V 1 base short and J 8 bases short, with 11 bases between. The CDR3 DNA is TGTGCCAGCAGCTTAAACCCTGTCGAAGGCTACACCTTC. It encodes CASSLNPVEGYTF. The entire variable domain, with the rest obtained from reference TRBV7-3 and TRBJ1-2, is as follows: GAGVSQTPSNKVTEKGKYVELRCDPISGHTALYWYRQSLGQGPEFLIYFQGTGAADDSGLPNDRFFAVRPEGSVSTLKIQRTERGDSAVYLCASSLNPVEGYTFGSGTRLTVV.

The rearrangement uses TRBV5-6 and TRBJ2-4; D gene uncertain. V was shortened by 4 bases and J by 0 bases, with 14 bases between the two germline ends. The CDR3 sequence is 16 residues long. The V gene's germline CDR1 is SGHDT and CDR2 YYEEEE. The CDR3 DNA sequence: TGTGCCAGCAGCCCGACCCGGGCACAAGCCAAAAACATTCAGTACTTC. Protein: CASSPTRAQAKNIQYF.

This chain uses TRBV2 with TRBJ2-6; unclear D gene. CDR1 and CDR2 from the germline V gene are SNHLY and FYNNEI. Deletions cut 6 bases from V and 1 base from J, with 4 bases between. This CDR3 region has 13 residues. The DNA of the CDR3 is TGTGCCAGCAGACAGTCTGGGGCCAACGTCCTGACTTTC. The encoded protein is CASRQSGANVLTF.

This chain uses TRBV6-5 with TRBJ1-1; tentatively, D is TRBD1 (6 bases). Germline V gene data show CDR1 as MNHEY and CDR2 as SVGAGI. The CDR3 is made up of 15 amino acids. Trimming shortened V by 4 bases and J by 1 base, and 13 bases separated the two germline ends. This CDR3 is CASSFTGLSNTEAFF. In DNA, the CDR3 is TGTGCCAGCAGTTTCACAGGGTTGTCGAACACTGAAGCTTTCTTT.

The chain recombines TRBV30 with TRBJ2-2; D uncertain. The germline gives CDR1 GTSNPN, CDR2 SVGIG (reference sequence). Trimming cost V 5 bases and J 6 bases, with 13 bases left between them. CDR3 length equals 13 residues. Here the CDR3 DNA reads TGTGCCTGGGTTCGTGCCCTCCCCGGGGAGCTGTTTTTT. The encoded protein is CAWVRALPGELFF.

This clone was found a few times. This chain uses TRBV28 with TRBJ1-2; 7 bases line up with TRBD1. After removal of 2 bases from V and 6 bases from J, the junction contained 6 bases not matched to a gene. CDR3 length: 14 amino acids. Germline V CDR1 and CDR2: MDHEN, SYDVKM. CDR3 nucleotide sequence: TGTGCCAGCAGTTTAGATCAGGGGGTTAATGGCTACACCTTC. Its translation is CASSLDQGVNGYTF.

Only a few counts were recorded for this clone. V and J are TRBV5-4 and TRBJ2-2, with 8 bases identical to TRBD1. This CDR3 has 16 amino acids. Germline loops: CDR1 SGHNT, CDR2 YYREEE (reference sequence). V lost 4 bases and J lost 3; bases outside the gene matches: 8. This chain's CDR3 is CASSATGTGDTGELFF. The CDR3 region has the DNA TGTGCCAGCAGCGCCACCGGGACAGGCGACACCGGGGAGCTGTTTTTT.

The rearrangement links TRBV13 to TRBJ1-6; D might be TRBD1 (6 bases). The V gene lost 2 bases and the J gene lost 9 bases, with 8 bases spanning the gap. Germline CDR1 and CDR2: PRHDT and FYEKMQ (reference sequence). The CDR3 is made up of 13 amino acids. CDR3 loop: CASSLTGFSPLHF. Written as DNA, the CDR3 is TGTGCCAGCAGCTTAACAGGGTTTTCACCCCTCCACTTT.